A selection of T cell receptor beta chains follows, all from one sample in a study of Graves' ophthalmopathy and Graves' hyperthyroidism. TCRdb analysed the multiplex PCR reads with MiXCR anew, one entry per CDR3 protein. The sample includes around 470,000 distinct CDR3 sequences, approximately 15% of them seen just once. Material: blood. The receptors here all came from a woman aged 25 to 39 with Graves' ophthalmopathy. The CDR3 runs from the conserved cysteine through the conserved F or W. Fields, in order: J gene, D gene, clone size, V gene, CDR3 DNA, CDR3 protein. The D gene is left open where the match is weak. Size tells how often a clone was seen (once, few, many) or the class of an expanded clone, and some rows leave it out.

j_call: TRBJ2-7
d_call: NA
clone_size: many
v_call: TRBV27
cdr3_nt: TGTGCCAGCAGTCCCGTGGGGGGTCCCTACGAGCAGTACTTC
cdr3_aa: CASSPVGGPYEQYF

j_call: TRBJ1-2
d_call: NA
clone_size: many
v_call: TRBV28
cdr3_nt: TGTGCCAGCAGTCCACAGGGTACTGGCTACACCTTC
cdr3_aa: CASSPQGTGYTF

j_call: TRBJ1-1
d_call: NA
clone_size: many
v_call: TRBV6-5
cdr3_nt: TGTGCCAGCAGTTATTTGGGGAGCACTGAAGCTTTCTTT
cdr3_aa: CASSYLGSTEAFF

j_call: TRBJ1-3
d_call: TRBD1
clone_size: many
v_call: TRBV11-3
cdr3_nt: TGTGCCAGCAGCTTAAGAACAGGGGGCAATGGAAACACCATATATTTT
cdr3_aa: CASSLRTGGNGNTIYF

j_call: TRBJ1-6
d_call: TRBD1
clone_size: many
v_call: TRBV20-1
cdr3_nt: TGCAGTGCTAGAGATGTTAGGGGACAGGCGAATTCACCCCTCCACTTT
cdr3_aa: CSARDVRGQANSPLHF

j_call: TRBJ2-7
d_call: TRBD2
clone_size: many
v_call: TRBV7-6
cdr3_nt: TGTGCCAGCAGCTTAGGGACTAGATCTTCCGAGCAGTACTTC
cdr3_aa: CASSLGTRSSEQYF

j_call: TRBJ1-3
d_call: NA
clone_size: many
v_call: TRBV12-3/TRBV12-4
cdr3_nt: TGTGCCAGCACCCCCAGCTCTGGAAACACCATATATTTT
cdr3_aa: CASTPSSGNTIYF

j_call: TRBJ2-2
d_call: NA
clone_size: many
v_call: TRBV7-3
cdr3_nt: TGTGCCAGCAGCTTAAAGGGAAGGGACACCGGGGAGCTGTTTTTT
cdr3_aa: CASSLKGRDTGELFF

j_call: TRBJ2-7
d_call: NA
clone_size: many
v_call: TRBV20-1
cdr3_nt: TGCAGTGCTCCTCCAGGACCGATTACCACCTACGAGCAGTACTTC
cdr3_aa: CSAPPGPITTYEQYF

j_call: TRBJ1-5
d_call: NA
clone_size: many
v_call: TRBV6-4
cdr3_nt: TGTGCCAGCAGGGACGACATGGGACTTTCCCTAGGGAGCAATCAGCCCCAGCATTTT
cdr3_aa: CASRDDMGLSLGSNQPQHF

j_call: TRBJ2-2
d_call: NA
clone_size: many
v_call: TRBV6-5
cdr3_nt: TGTGCCAGCAGTTACGGGAGCACCGGGGAGCTGTTTTTT
cdr3_aa: CASSYGSTGELFF

j_call: TRBJ2-7
d_call: NA
clone_size: NA
v_call: TRBV29-1
cdr3_nt: TGCAGCGTTGAAGATCTTAAAGGGGGAGAGCAGTACTTC
cdr3_aa: CSVEDLKGGEQYF

j_call: TRBJ1-2
d_call: NA
clone_size: many
v_call: TRBV6-1
cdr3_nt: TGTGCCAGCACCCGGACCGACAGCAGCTATGGCTACACCTTC
cdr3_aa: CASTRTDSSYGYTF

j_call: TRBJ1-1
d_call: NA
clone_size: NA
v_call: TRBV7-9
cdr3_nt: TGTGCCAGCAGACTCTTCTCCGGGGCGGGCACTGAAGCTTTCTTT
cdr3_aa: CASRLFSGAGTEAFF

j_call: TRBJ2-2
d_call: NA
clone_size: NA
v_call: TRBV9
cdr3_nt: TGTGCCAGCAGCACCCAGACGGGGGCGGCTACCGGGGAGCTGTTTTTT
cdr3_aa: CASSTQTGAATGELFF

j_call: TRBJ1-5
d_call: TRBD1
clone_size: NA
v_call: TRBV2
cdr3_nt: TGTGCCAGCAGCCAACGCGGGGGGGACAGAGGTTTTCAGCCCCAGCATTTT
cdr3_aa: CASSQRGGDRGFQPQHF

j_call: TRBJ2-5
d_call: NA
clone_size: many
v_call: TRBV24-1
cdr3_nt: TGTGCCACCAGTGAATCTGGCCAAGACGAGACCCAGTACTTC
cdr3_aa: CATSESGQDETQYF

j_call: TRBJ1-1
d_call: TRBD1
clone_size: many
v_call: TRBV29-1
cdr3_nt: TGCAGCGTTGCCCCACTAAGACAGGGTGAAGCTTTCTTT
cdr3_aa: CSVAPLRQGEAFF

j_call: TRBJ2-5
d_call: TRBD2
clone_size: few
v_call: TRBV3-1
cdr3_nt: TGTGCCAGCAGCCCACTGGGACTAGCGCCTCAAGAGACCCAGTACTTC
cdr3_aa: CASSPLGLAPQETQYF

j_call: TRBJ2-5
d_call: NA
clone_size: many
v_call: TRBV5-1
cdr3_nt: TGCGCCAGCAGCTTCGGAGGGGATCGTAGAGAGACCCAGTACTTC
cdr3_aa: CASSFGGDRRETQYF

j_call: TRBJ2-5
d_call: TRBD2
clone_size: many
v_call: TRBV29-1
cdr3_nt: TGCAGCTCCTCGACTAGCGGGGGAGGGGGAGAGACCCAGTACTTC
cdr3_aa: CSSSTSGGGGETQYF

j_call: TRBJ1-5
d_call: NA
clone_size: many
v_call: TRBV28
cdr3_nt: TGTGCCAGCAGTTTAGGCGGGGGACCTCATCCCCAGCATTTT
cdr3_aa: CASSLGGGPHPQHF

j_call: TRBJ1-5
d_call: TRBD1
clone_size: many
v_call: TRBV6-4
cdr3_nt: TGTGCCAGCAGATCCCGGACAGGGGAGGATTTTCTGCAGCCCCAGCATTTT
cdr3_aa: CASRSRTGEDFLQPQHF

j_call: TRBJ1-1
d_call: NA
clone_size: many
v_call: TRBV29-1
cdr3_nt: TGCAGCGTTGCGGCGGGGGGGAACACTGAAGCTTTCTTT
cdr3_aa: CSVAAGGNTEAFF

j_call: TRBJ1-1
d_call: TRBD1
clone_size: many
v_call: TRBV20-1
cdr3_nt: TGCAGTCATGGACAGGACACTGAAGCTTTCTTT
cdr3_aa: CSHGQDTEAFF

j_call: TRBJ2-7
d_call: NA
clone_size: many
v_call: TRBV6-1
cdr3_nt: TGTGCCAGCAGTGAAGCGGTAGGGGCGGAATCATACGAGCAGTACTTC
cdr3_aa: CASSEAVGAESYEQYF